This TCR beta chain was documented in a study of T cells after yellow fever vaccination. This clonotype was picked up many times. The germline CDR1 and CDR2 sequences are SGHRS and YFSETQ. The ends lost 4 bases at V and 0 bases at J; junction bases unmatched: 6. CDR3 length: 16 residues. TCRdb reanalysed the 5' RACE reads using MiXCR and keeps one entry per CDR3 protein. The repertoire includes over 150,000 distinct CDR3 sequences, about 7% of them detected once, and roughly 2.5% sits in the top ten. The source material was CD4+ T cells sorted from PBMCs, sampled 5 to 6 days after the first yellow fever vaccination. The TCR sequence derives from a man aged 18 to 29 who received the YFV17D yellow fever vaccine. V gene TRBV5-1 combines with J gene TRBJ2-1, with TRBD2 matching 8 bases. The CDR3 coding sequence is TGCGCCAGCAGCGGCCGAACTAGCGGCTCCTACAATGAGCAGTTCTTC. Amino acids: CASSGRTSGSYNEQFF.